Following are 10 T cell receptor beta chains from one sample sequenced in a study of cytomegalovirus exposure and HLA in healthy donors. The study ran its PCR with 60 Vbeta and 13 Jbeta primers. Sequencing used immunoSEQ multiplex PCR; TCRdb keeps in-frame clones, though not all of them. In the table there are about 110,000 clones, 55% to 75% of which are singletons. Material: PBMCs. Every receptor here comes from a man aged 25-40 years in good health and CMV-seropositive.

The V and J genes are TRBV5-1 and TRBJ1-1; possible D gene TRBD1, 6 bases. V was clipped by 4 bases and J by 1 base, with 11 bases between them. Germline-derived CDR1 and CDR2 are SGHRS and YFSETQ. The CDR3 totals 14 residues. The CDR3 nucleotides read TGCGCCAGCAGCCAAAGGGGGGGGAACACTGAAGCTTTCTTT. Residues: CASSQRGGNTEAFF.

The chain combines TRBV27 with TRBJ2-1; TRBD2 matches 10 bases. Germline CDR1 and CDR2: MNHEY and SMNVEV (reference sequence). The CDR3 loop spans 18 amino acids. V shed 2 bases, J shed 3 bases, and the junction held 10 bases outside the gene matches. CDR3 sequence (DNA): TGTGCCAGCAGTTTAAATGACCTAGCGGGAGTTATCTACAATGAGCAGTTCTTC. Its translation: CASSLNDLAGVIYNEQFF.

This chain joins TRBV7-9 and TRBJ2-1, with D possibly matching TRBD1 (5 bases). The CDR3 has 12 residues. Germline CDR1 is SEHNR and CDR2 is FQNEAQ (reference sequence). The V end was cut by 5 bases, the J end by 9 bases, with 11 bases between. The CDR3 loop reads CASSLRVPEQFF. CDR3 bases: TGTGCCAGCAGCCTCAGGGTCCCTGAGCAGTTCTTC.

This clone was counted between two and nine times. The chain links TRBV19 to TRBJ2-1; no reliable D call. The germline V and J ends were trimmed by 8 bases and 8 bases, with 10 bases remaining between them. CDR1 is LNHDA and CDR2 is SQIVND in the germline V gene (reference sequence). The CDR3 is 11 residues long. The CDR3 reads CASRTVYEQFF. The DNA for the CDR3 is TGTGCCAGTCGTACAGTGTATGAGCAGTTCTTC.

This chain uses TRBV7-6 with TRBJ2-5; D perhaps matches TRBD1 (5 bases). The DNA end favors TRBJ2-7, so the J call may be wrong. This CDR3 is 13 amino acids long. Germline CDR1 and CDR2: SGHVS and FNYEAQ. The DNA of the CDR3 is TGTGCCAGCAGCTTCGACAGTGCTGGCGAGCAGTACTTC. This translates into CASSFDSAGEQYF.

This clone was observed a handful of times. The chain joins TRBV7-8 to TRBJ2-3; the match to TRBD2 covers 8 bases. V trimming: 3 bases; J trimming: 7 bases; junction bases outside the gene matches: 15. Germline CDR1 is SGHVS and CDR2 is FQNEAQ. The CDR3 consists of 17 residues. CDR3 in DNA: TGTGCCAGCAGCTTGTCACGGGCTAGCGGGCGTCTTAATACGCAGTATTTT. This encodes CASSLSRASGRLNTQYF.

This clone was detected a few times. The V and J genes are TRBV25-1 and TRBJ2-1; D possibly corresponds to TRBD1 (5 bases). The CDR3 spans 13 residues. In germline, CDR1 is MGHDK, CDR2 SYGVNS. V shed 2 bases and J shed 10 bases, with 12 bases lying between them. CDR3 bases: TGTGCCAGCAGTGAAAGGGGCAGAGACGAGCAGTTCTTC. Protein product: CASSERGRDEQFF.

This chain uses TRBV28 with TRBJ2-3, with D perhaps matching TRBD2 (8 bases). CDR1 and CDR2 (germline): MDHEN, SYDVKM. The V end lost 7 bases, the J end lost 6 bases, and 26 bases lay between the germline ends. This CDR3 spans 17 amino acids. The CDR3 nucleotides are TGTGCCAGCACCCCGGGGGGGAGTAGGGGGCTAACGGATACGCAGTATTTT. Its translation: CASTPGGSRGLTDTQYF. The full variable domain, with the rest looked up from reference TRBV28 and TRBJ2-3, is DVKVTQSSRYLVKRTGEKVFLECVQDMDHENMFWYRQDPGLGLRLIYFSYDVKMKEKGDIPEGYSVSREKKERFSLILESASTNQTSMYLCASTPGGSRGLTDTQYFGPGTRLTVL.

The chain combines TRBV4-1 with TRBJ1-5, with D unresolved. Germline CDR1 reads MGHRA; CDR2 reads YSYEKL. Trimming took 2 bases from V and 6 from J, leaving 8 bases between them. The CDR3 runs 13 residues. The CDR3 sequence: CASSQWQSQPQHF. In DNA form, the CDR3 reads TGCGCCAGCAGCCAATGGCAATCTCAGCCCCAGCATTTT.

The chain combines TRBV9 with TRBJ1-2; TRBD1 matches 7 bases. Unmatched junction bases numbered 16, after V lost 4 bases and J lost 10 bases. The CDR3 spans 15 residues. Germline V gene data show CDR1 as SGDLS and CDR2 as YYNGEE. CDR3 sequence: CASSLSGTDNLPYTF. DNA for the CDR3: TGTGCCAGCAGCTTATCCGGGACAGATAATCTTCCCTACACCTTC. Filled out from reference TRBV9 and TRBJ1-2, the complete variable domain reads DSGVTQTPKHLITATGQRVTLRCSPRSGDLSVYWYQQSLDQGLQFLIQYYNGEERAKGNILERFSAQQFPDLHSELNLSSLELGDSALYFCASSLSGTDNLPYTFGSGTRLTVV.